The present entry profiles one T cell receptor (beta chain) with its context. Its binding antigen is unknown. No quality values exist for individual bases; no much larger clone is one base distant. These data come from a study of post-analysis software for immune sequencing data (dated by TCRdb to about 2015). About the study as a whole: Relapsing-remitting, secondary progressive and progressive-relapsing multiple sclerosis were recorded as disease courses, and subtype annotation was lacking for some patients. The patient repertoires were set against about 12 previously published healthy control repertoires from donors whose ages ranged from roughly 6 to 26 years. A subset of samples was prepared in parallel using single-end sample barcoding, then pooled and co-amplified after Illumina adapter ligation.

CDR1 is given as DFQATT and CDR2 as SNEGSKA, both from the germline V gene (reference sequence). Clipping removes 6 bases from V and 8 bases from J, with 11 as the unmatched junction base count. Reading from cysteine to phenylalanine, the CDR3 counts 13 amino acids. Solely the CDR3 DNA is kept, with 39 bases framed from the first base. TCR beta repertoires were profiled from peripheral blood of about a dozen young patients with multiple sclerosis to demonstrate the VDJtools post-analysis software. The multiple sclerosis patients were children and adolescents ranging in age from about 6 to 16 years. What the work shows at the level of the full study, not this receptor alone: Strong co-clustering of samples prepared in the same batch was shown by direct clustering with F measure, prompting a batch-effect correction. Patients showed significantly higher frequencies than controls for about five TRBV segments, among them TRBV5-6, TRBV5-1 and TRBV20-1. Significantly lower normalized Chao1 diversity was found in multiple sclerosis patients than in controls, suggesting substantial peripheral T-cell clonal expansion. The control group was slightly older than the multiple sclerosis patient group.

Preparation of the library involved PCR. Instrument on record: Illumina HiSeq 2500. Unique molecular identifiers were incorporated into TCR beta cDNA libraries to reduce PCR and sequencing biases. Roughly 500,000 cDNA molecules were obtained per 1 to 10 million input T cells, so each molecule approximated one T cell. The patient libraries were prepared and sequenced using the same protocol as the earlier healthy control dataset. Within a given batch, samples were prepared together, multiplexed and sequenced on the same HiSeq lane. The authors' analysis ran thus. MIGEC handled the raw barcoded reads, throwing out single-read molecular identifier groups before consensus assembly and CDR3 extraction. Clonotype tables were post-analysed with VDJtools, and diversity was normalized by down-sampling all datasets to the smallest sample size. Repertoire overlap clustering matched CDR3 amino acid but not nucleotide sequences to correct batch-related cross-sample contamination. Using fastp trimming at Q25 and MiXCR clonotype assembly, TCRdb reanalyzed the public sequencing data and kept in-frame beta chains. CDR3 protein duplicates are merged, each entry listing the most common genes and DNA. These V and J calls are TCRdb output, not the study's own analysis. The sample has 350,000 to 450,000 distinct CDR3 sequences on record, approximately 39% of them singletons. The ten largest clones take up roughly 8.2% of the sample.

The receptor's source is a girl aged 2-10 years with multiple sclerosis. Material for sequencing was blood. This chain joins TRBV20-1 to TRBJ2-3; TRBD1 agrees with 7 junctional bases. The CDR3 protein sequence reads: CSASGTADSTQYF. The nucleotide sequence is given as TGCAGTGCCTCCGGGACAGCAGATAGTACGCAGTATTTT.